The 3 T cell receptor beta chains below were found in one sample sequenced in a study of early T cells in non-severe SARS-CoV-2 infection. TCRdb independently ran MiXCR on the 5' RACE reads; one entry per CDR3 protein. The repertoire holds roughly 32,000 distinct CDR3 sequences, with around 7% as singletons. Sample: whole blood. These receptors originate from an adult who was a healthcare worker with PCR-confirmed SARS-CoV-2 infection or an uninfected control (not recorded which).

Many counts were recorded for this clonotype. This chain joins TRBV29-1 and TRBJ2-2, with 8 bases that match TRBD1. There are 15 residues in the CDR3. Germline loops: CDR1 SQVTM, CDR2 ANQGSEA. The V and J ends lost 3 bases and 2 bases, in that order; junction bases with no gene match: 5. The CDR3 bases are TGCAGCGTTGAGGGGGGACAGGAAAACACCGGGGAGCTGTTTTTT. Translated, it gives CSVEGGQENTGELFF.

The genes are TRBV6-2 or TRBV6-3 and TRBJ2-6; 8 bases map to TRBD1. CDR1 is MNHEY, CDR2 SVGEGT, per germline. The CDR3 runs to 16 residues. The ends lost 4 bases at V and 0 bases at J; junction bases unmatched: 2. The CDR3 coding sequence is TGTGCCAGCAGTTGGGACAGGCCCTCTGGGGCCAACGTCCTGACTTTC. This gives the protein CASSWDRPSGANVLTF.

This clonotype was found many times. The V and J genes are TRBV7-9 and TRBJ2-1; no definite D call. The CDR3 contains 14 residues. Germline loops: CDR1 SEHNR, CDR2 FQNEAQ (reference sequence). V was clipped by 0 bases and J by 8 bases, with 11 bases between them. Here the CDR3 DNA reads TGTGCCAGCAGCTTAGCTAACGTTTTGGATGAGCAGTTCTTC. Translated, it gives CASSLANVLDEQFF.